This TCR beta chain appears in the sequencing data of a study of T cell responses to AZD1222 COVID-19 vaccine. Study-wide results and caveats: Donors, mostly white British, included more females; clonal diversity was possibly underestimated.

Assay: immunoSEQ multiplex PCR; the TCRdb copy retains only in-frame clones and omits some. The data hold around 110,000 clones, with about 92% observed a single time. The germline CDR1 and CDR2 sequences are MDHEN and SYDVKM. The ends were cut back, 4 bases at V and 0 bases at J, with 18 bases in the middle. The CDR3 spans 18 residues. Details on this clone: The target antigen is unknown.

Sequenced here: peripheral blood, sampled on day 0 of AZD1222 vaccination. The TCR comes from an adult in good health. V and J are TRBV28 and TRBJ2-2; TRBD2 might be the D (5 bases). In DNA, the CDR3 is TGTGCCAGCAGTTCACCCCCACGGTGGGAGTCGAACACCGGGGAGCTGTTTTTT. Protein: CASSSPPRWESNTGELFF. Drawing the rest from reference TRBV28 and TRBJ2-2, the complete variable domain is DVKVTQSSRYLVKRTGEKVFLECVQDMDHENMFWYRQDPGLGLRLIYFSYDVKMKEKGDIPEGYSVSREKKERFSLILESASTNQTSMYLCASSSPPRWESNTGELFFGEGSRLTVL.